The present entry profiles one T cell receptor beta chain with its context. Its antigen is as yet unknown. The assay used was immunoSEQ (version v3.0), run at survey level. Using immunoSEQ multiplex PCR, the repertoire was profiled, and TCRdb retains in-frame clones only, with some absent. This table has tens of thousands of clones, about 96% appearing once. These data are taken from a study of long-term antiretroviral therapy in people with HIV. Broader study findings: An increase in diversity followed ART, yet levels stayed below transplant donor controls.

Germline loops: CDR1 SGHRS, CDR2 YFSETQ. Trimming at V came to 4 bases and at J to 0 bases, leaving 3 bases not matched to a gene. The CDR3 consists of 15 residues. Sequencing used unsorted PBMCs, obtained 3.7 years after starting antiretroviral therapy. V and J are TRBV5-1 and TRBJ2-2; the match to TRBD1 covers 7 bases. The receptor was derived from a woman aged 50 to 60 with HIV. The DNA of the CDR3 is TGCGCCAGCAGCCACGGGACAGCGAACACCGGGGAGCTGTTTTTT. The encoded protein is CASSHGTANTGELFF. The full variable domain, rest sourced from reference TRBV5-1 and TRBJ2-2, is KAGVTQTPRYLIKTRGQQVTLSCSPISGHRSVSWYQQTPGQGLQFLFEYFSETQRNKGNFPGRFSGRQFSNSRSEMNVSTLELGDSALYLCASSHGTANTGELFFGEGSRLTVL.